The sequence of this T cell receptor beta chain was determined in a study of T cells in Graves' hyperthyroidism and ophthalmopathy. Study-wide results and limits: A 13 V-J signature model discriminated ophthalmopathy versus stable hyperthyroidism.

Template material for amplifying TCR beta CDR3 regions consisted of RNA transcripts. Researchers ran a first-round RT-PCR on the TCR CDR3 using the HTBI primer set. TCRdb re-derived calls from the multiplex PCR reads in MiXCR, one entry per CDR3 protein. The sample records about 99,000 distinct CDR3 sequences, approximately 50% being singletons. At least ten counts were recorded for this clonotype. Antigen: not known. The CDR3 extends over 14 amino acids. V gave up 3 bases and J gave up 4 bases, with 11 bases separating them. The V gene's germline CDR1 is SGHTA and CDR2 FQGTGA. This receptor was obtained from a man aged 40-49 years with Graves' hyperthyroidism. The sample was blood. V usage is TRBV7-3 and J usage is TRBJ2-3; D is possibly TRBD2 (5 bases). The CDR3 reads CASSLVGESDTQYF. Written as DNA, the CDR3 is TGTGCCAGCAGCTTGGTCGGGGAGTCAGATACGCAGTATTTT.